This paragraph reports one TCR beta chain. The clone's antigen remains unknown. No base qualities exist here, and no much larger clone lies one base off it. The source of the sample is a study of T-cell reconstitution after alpha-beta-depleted transplantation in children listed by TCRdb under 2016. Study-wide context: Using TCR repertoire profiling, the study followed T-cell immune reconstitution in a quantitative way in children after TCRalphabeta/CD19-depleted allogeneic hematopoietic cell transplantation. The study at large found these results: In some patients, the high TCRbeta diversity seen at day 60 was put down to recipient T cells and intrathymic progenitors that had survived conditioning. Over the following months the frequencies of hyperexpanded clones went down, and after one year T-cell counts and TCRbeta diversity were mostly credited to newly produced T cells. The apparently early alphabetaT-cell count recovery about two months after transplant was reportedly dependent on only several hundred rapidly expanded clones derived from non-depleted graft cells.

The library was generated by PCR. The sample was run on an Illumina HiSeq 2500. TCR library preparation used molecular barcoding, with unique molecular identifiers applied to normalize quantification of the TCRbeta repertoire. TCRdb ran its own pipeline on the public reads, namely fastp trimming at Q25 and MiXCR clone calling, and kept in-frame beta chains. Every distinct CDR3 protein forms one entry, paired with its most common genes and DNA. For this sample there are roughly 790,000 distinct CDR3 sequences; around 15% appear just once. Roughly 5% of the sample lies in the top ten. In the paper's terms, the treatment or condition label means: allogeneic hematopoietic cell transplantation with graft depleted of TCRalphabeta T cells and CD19 B cells. Transplant recipients were children who received TCRalphabeta/CD19-depleted allogeneic hematopoietic cell grafts. The CDR3 sequence holds 19 residues, the cysteine and phenylalanine included. Only the CDR3 region is kept as DNA, spanning 57 bases read in frame from base 1. CDR1 and CDR2, looked up from the germline V gene (reference sequence), are LGHDT and YNNKEL. After removal of 5 bases from V and 0 bases from J, the junction retains 13 bases not matched to a gene.

The V and J segments used are TRBV3-1 and TRBJ2-6; TRBD2 lines up with 7 middle nucleotides. This receptor was taken from a male patient aged 5 to 17 who had a stem cell transplant for acute lymphoblastic leukemia, so the T cells may come from the graft donor. This material consisted of PBMCs, mostly from graft donor cells, taken 360 days after TCRalphabeta/CD19-depleted stem cell transplant. The CDR3 region has the sequence CASSSLIGGMGSGANVLTF. The bases are TGTGCCAGCAGCTCCCTAATCGGGGGGATGGGCTCTGGGGCCAACGTCCTGACTTTC.